This TCR beta chain is drawn from a study of CD8+CD57+ T cells in acquired aplastic anemia (dated by TCRdb to the late 2010s). Broadly, across the study: On average, sorted CD4+ and CD8+ cells yielded around 3.4 ug of extracted DNA, with a range of about 0.18 to 30 ug. CD8+CD57+ expansion was defined as a frequency above the mean frequency observed in healthy subjects.

In regard to this clonotype: The antigen it binds to is not known. The junction shows a germline mismatch at one end, possibly a read error.

The CDR3 measures 15 amino acids from cysteine to phenylalanine. The retained sequence is limited to the CDR3, 45 bases, with the frame set at the first base. CDR1 and CDR2 are drawn from the germline V gene: SGHVS, FQNEAQ. Genomic DNA served as template for TCR beta VDJ combination and CDR3 sequence profiling. An Illumina HiSeq 2000 was the platform used for TCR repertoire sequencing. As for how the authors treated the data: Repertoire assessment relied on Simpson's diversity index, CDR3 size and DJ length profiles, and TRBV/TRBJ rearrangement plots. The most abundant DNA sequence in the deep sequencing data was defined as the immunodominant clone. CDR3 amino acid sequences were checked for sharing between subjects and were compared against published repertoires and the VDJdb database. TCRdb's own reprocessing of the public reads used fastp at Q25 and MiXCR and kept productive beta chains. Rows are unified per CDR3 protein, each entry keeping the most common DNA and genes. TCRdb's processing, not the authors', yielded these V and J calls. The sample has a few hundred thousand distinct CDR3 sequences on record, 65% to 90% of them singletons. Approximately 40% of the sample is in the top ten clones.

The patients picked for sequencing were ones in whom flow cytometry had shown an expansion of CD8+CD57+ cells. Every patient had severe acquired aplastic anemia, diagnosed using the International Study of Aplastic Anemia and Agranulocytosis and Camitta criteria. No therapy had been received by the patients at the time of blood sampling. TCR repertoires of sorted CD4+ and CD8+ blood T cells from severe aplastic anemia patients and healthy subjects were deep-sequenced in the study. In the USA, patient enrollment took place under clinicaltrials.gov protocols 00001620, 01623167, 00001397, 00071045, 00081523 and 00961064. Ficoll-Paque density gradient centrifugation was used to isolate peripheral blood mononuclear cells. CD4+ and CD8+ T cells were sorted by FACS or magnetic beads before DNA extraction. Here is what the overall study found, with its caveats: Although 25 to 30 CD8+ CDR3 sequences were shared by patients and controls, these sequences appeared highly expressed in patients and within the immunodominant clones of patients. CD8+ Simpson's diversity did not differ significantly between patients and healthy controls (P=0.060).

Sequencing input: sorted CD4+, CD8+, or CD8+CD57+ T cells (not recorded which) from PBMCs. This chain is built from TRBV7-8 and TRBJ2-1, with TRBD2 perhaps the D gene, on 6 matching bases. This receptor was obtained from a human donor with aplastic anemia. The CDR3 region: CASSLAGGPDKQQLF. In nucleotides, the sequence is TGTGCCAGCAGCTTAGCGGGAGGTCCCGATAAGCAGCAGCTCTTC.